This record concerns one T cell receptor (beta chain) sequence. The sample belongs to a study of blood T cell repertoires in COVID-19. Overall study: Some COVID-19 samples were acute and others convalescent; all came from the United States, Italy and Spain. Nucleic acid was either cDNA or gDNA, and it came from T cells, B-cell-depleted T cells, or PBMCs.

CDR3 length: 11 residues. CDR1 SQVTM and CDR2 ANQGSEA come from the germline V gene. The V end was cut by 7 bases, the J end by 8 bases, with 14 bases between. Original analysis: Nucleated cell number was recorded as an estimate derived from reference gene primer amplification. Using immunoSEQ multiplex PCR, the repertoire was profiled, and TCRdb retains in-frame clones only, with some absent. That table supplies the V and J calls and clone size; D and trimming were determined from the DNA. The sample carries around 300,000 clones, 89% recorded once. The chain has TRBV29-1 and TRBJ1-2; D possibly corresponds to TRBD1 (5 bases). The sample was peripheral blood. The sequence derives from a woman in her thirties or forties who had recovered from COVID-19. CDR3 in DNA: TGCAGCGGGCGGGAAGGGGCAGGCTACACCTTC. Protein: CSGREGAGYTF.